Shown below are 22 T cell receptor beta chains from a single sample sequenced in a study of lymphopenia after photon versus proton radiotherapy. Using immunoSEQ multiplex PCR, the repertoire was profiled, and TCRdb retains in-frame clones only, with some absent. The sample shows 55,000 to 70,000 clones, about nine tenths of them seen only once. The sample was peripheral blood, taken from a patient treated with photon-based radiotherapy. The receptor set was obtained from a woman in her thirties or forties with cholangiocarcinoma.

A single count supports this clone. The chain uses TRBV9 and TRBJ1-1, with unresolved D. The CDR3 has 13 amino acids. Germline CDR1 reads SGDLS; CDR2 reads YYNGEE. V lost 2 bases and J lost 0, with 5 bases in between. The CDR3 region is CASSVFMNTEAFF. CDR3 DNA: TGTGCCAGCAGCGTTTTTATGAACACTGAAGCTTTCTTT.

The chain joins TRBV11-2 to TRBJ2-5; either TRBD1 or TRBD2 may supply D (5 bases each). V gave up 5 bases and J gave up 6 bases, with 16 bases separating them. The CDR3 covers 14 residues. Per the germline V gene, CDR1 is SGHAT and CDR2 is FQNNGV. CDR3 sequence reads: CASSPGAGSKTQYF. CDR3 DNA: TGTGCCAGCAGCCCCGGGGCAGGGTCTAAGACCCAGTACTTC.

The chain couples TRBV10-1 to TRBJ1-2; D is unclear. This CDR3 comprises 10 residues. V was pared by 8 bases and J by 8 bases, with 9 bases between. Germline V gives CDR1 WNHNN, CDR2 SYGVQD (reference sequence). In nucleotides, the CDR3 is TGCGCCAGCCCGGTCTTAGGCTACACCTTC. Its protein is CASPVLGYTF.

The chain uses TRBV11-1 and TRBJ2-2; D not resolved. Germline loops: CDR1 SGHAT, CDR2 FQDESV (reference sequence). The CDR3 length is 13 residues. V lost 5 bases to trimming and J lost 5 bases, with 9 bases between them. This CDR3 reads CASSQVRTGELFF. CDR3 DNA sequence: TGTGCCAGCAGCCAAGTAAGGACCGGGGAGCTGTTTTTT.

This chain links TRBV15 with TRBJ1-5; TRBD1 matches 10 bases. The V gene end was trimmed by 8 bases and the J gene end by 4 bases; junction bases not matched to a gene: 2. The CDR3 has 13 residues. CDR1 and CDR2 (germline): LNHNV, YYDKDF (reference sequence). CDR3 coding DNA: TGTGCCACCCAGGACAGGGGGAATCAGCCCCAGCATTTT. It specifies CATQDRGNQPQHF.

V gene TRBV27 combines with J gene TRBJ1-1, with TRBD1 as a possible D gene (6 bases). V shed 4 bases and J shed 2 bases, with 14 bases lying between them. Germline V lookup: CDR1 MNHEY, CDR2 SMNVEV (reference sequence). The CDR3 is 15 residues long. Here the CDR3 DNA reads TGTGCCAGCAGTTCCTTTACAGGGATAAACACTGAAGCTTTCTTT. Its translation is CASSSFTGINTEAFF.

This clone was counted a single time. J is TRBJ1-1 and V is TRBV9; D not certain. The CDR3 runs 13 residues. The ends were cut back, 0 bases at V and 5 bases at J, with 8 bases in the middle. Germline V lookup: CDR1 SGDLS, CDR2 YYNGEE. This chain's CDR3 is CASSVALRTEAFF. CDR3 nucleotide sequence: TGTGCCAGCAGCGTAGCTTTGAGAACTGAAGCTTTCTTT.

The chain uses TRBV20-1 and TRBJ1-1, with D unresolved. The germline V gene encodes CDR1 DFQATT and CDR2 SNEGSKA (reference sequence). The CDR3 is made up of 11 amino acids. V was trimmed by 6 bases and J by 5 bases, leaving 10 bases between them. As DNA, the CDR3 is TGCAGTGCCCCCCGGGGAACTGAAGCTTTCTTT. It codes for CSAPRGTEAFF.

DNA of the CDR3: TGTGCCAGCAGCCTACTCAAAACCACTAATGAAAAACTGTTTTTT. Protein sequence: CASSLLKTTNEKLFF. The V and J genes are TRBV28 and TRBJ1-4; no firm D call. V shed 6 bases and J shed 2 bases, with 13 bases lying between them. Germline V gene data show CDR1 as MDHEN and CDR2 as SYDVKM. This CDR3 region has 15 residues.

There are a few counts of this clone. V and J are TRBV27 and TRBJ2-7; 8 bases align to TRBD1. The CDR3 is 15 amino acids. Looked up from germline, CDR1 is MNHEY and CDR2 is SMNVEV (reference sequence). V gave up 5 bases and J gave up 0 bases; unmatched junction bases: 6. CDR3 coding DNA: TGTGCCAGCAGTGTGGACAGGGAAAGCTCCTACGAGCAGTACTTC. It codes for CASSVDRESSYEQYF.

The chain carries TRBV11-2 and TRBJ2-1; 8 nucleotides agree with TRBD1. The J segment lost 7 bases and the V segment lost 5 bases, leaving 13 bases of the junction unmatched. Germline CDR1 SGHAT, CDR2 FQNNGV. The CDR3 contains 16 residues. The CDR3 reads CASSRNLGTGQNEQFF. The CDR3 bases are TGTGCCAGCAGCCGCAACCTCGGGACAGGTCAAAATGAGCAGTTCTTC.

The genes are TRBV5-4 and TRBJ2-3, with 9 nucleotides matching TRBD2. Germline CDR1 SGHNT, CDR2 YYREEE (reference sequence). The V and J ends lost 4 bases and 6 bases, in that order; junction bases with no gene match: 9. This CDR3 has 15 residues. The CDR3 sequence: CASSPGAGGPDTQYF. The CDR3 nucleotides read TGTGCCAGCAGCCCGGGCGCGGGGGGGCCGGATACGCAGTATTTT. Variable domain in full (rest from reference TRBV5-4 and TRBJ2-3): ETGVTQSPTHLIKTRGQQVTLRCSSQSGHNTVSWYQQALGQGPQFIFQYYREEENGRGNFPPRFSGLQFPNYSSELNVNALELDDSALYLCASSPGAGGPDTQYFGPGTRLTVL.

V and J are TRBV29-1 and TRBJ2-3, with 9 bases aligning to TRBD1. V was pared by 5 bases and J by 6 bases, with 9 bases of the junction left unmatched. The CDR3 is 14 residues long. Looked up from germline, CDR1 is SQVTM and CDR2 is ANQGSEA. CDR3 amino acids: CSVCRDRATDTQYF. The CDR3 DNA reads as TGCAGCGTTTGCCGGGACAGGGCTACTGATACGCAGTATTTT.

The chain combines TRBV6-5 with TRBJ1-1, with 8 bases matching TRBD1. V lost 9 bases and J lost 6; bases outside the gene matches: 9. CDR3 length equals 13 residues. Germline loops: CDR1 MNHEY, CDR2 SVGAGI. DNA of the CDR3: TGTGCCAGTCAGGGGGCGGGAAGATCTGAAGCTTTCTTT. As protein: CASQGAGRSEAFF.

This chain uses TRBV4-1 with TRBJ2-3; no clear D gene. V was trimmed by 0 bases and J by 3 bases, leaving 19 bases between them. CDR3 length equals 18 residues. Germline V gives CDR1 MGHRA, CDR2 YSYEKL. The CDR3 DNA follows: TGCGCCAGCAGCCAAGATTGGAGCGACGCTCCTGGAACAGATACGCAGTATTTT. Translated, it gives CASSQDWSDAPGTDTQYF.

The rearrangement links TRBV28 to TRBJ1-3; no clear D gene. CDR1 and CDR2 (germline): MDHEN, SYDVKM. V lost 7 bases and J 4 bases, leaving 14 bases between the germline ends. The CDR3 has 14 amino acids. CDR3 amino acids: CASTEHFGGNTIYF. The CDR3 DNA sequence: TGTGCCAGCACCGAGCACTTCGGGGGAAACACCATATATTTT. The whole variable domain, filled in from reference TRBV28 and TRBJ1-3, reads DVKVTQSSRYLVKRTGEKVFLECVQDMDHENMFWYRQDPGLGLRLIYFSYDVKMKEKGDIPEGYSVSREKKERFSLILESASTNQTSMYLCASTEHFGGNTIYFGEGSWLTVV.

V and J are TRBV6-6 and TRBJ1-5; the match to TRBD1 covers 11 bases. Germline V lookup: CDR1 MNHNY, CDR2 SVGAGI (reference sequence). This CDR3 spans 16 amino acids. V lost 2 bases, J lost 2 bases, and 2 bases stayed unmatched. CDR3 nucleotide sequence: TGTGCCAGCAGTTACCCGGGACAGGGGGGCAATCAGCCCCAGCATTTT. Translating it yields CASSYPGQGGNQPQHF.

This chain connects TRBV4-3 to TRBJ2-1; D perhaps matches TRBD1 (7 bases). This CDR3 has 15 amino acids. Germline V gene data show CDR1 as LGHNA and CDR2 as YSLEER. The germline V and J ends were trimmed by 3 bases and 6 bases, with 15 bases remaining between them. The CDR3 loop reads CASSQEGQPINEQFF. In nucleotides, the CDR3 is TGCGCCAGCAGCCAGGAGGGACAGCCTATCAATGAGCAGTTCTTC.

The chain carries TRBV28 and TRBJ1-1; perhaps TRBD1 as D (6 bases). There are 16 residues in the CDR3. Trimming shortened V by 5 bases and J by 0 bases, and 16 bases separated the two germline ends. Per germline, CDR1 MDHEN and CDR2 SYDVKM. The CDR3 loop reads CASSRQRTALNTEAFF. CDR3 sequence (DNA): TGTGCCAGCAGTCGCCAACGGACAGCATTGAACACTGAAGCTTTCTTT.

The chain has TRBV7-3 and TRBJ1-1; D unclear. This CDR3 contains 12 residues. Trimming took off 4 bases at V and 6 bases at J, with 9 bases between the two ends. Germline-derived CDR1 and CDR2 are SGHTA and FQGTGA. The CDR3 protein is CASSSVDSEAFF. CDR3 bases: TGTGCCAGCAGCTCAGTGGACTCTGAAGCTTTCTTT.

J is TRBJ1-3 and V is TRBV18; no firm D call. The CDR3 contains 12 residues. CDR1 KGHSH and CDR2 LQKENI come from the germline V gene. V gave up 2 bases and J gave up 8 bases, with 7 bases separating them. CDR3 loop: CASSPTPDTIYF. Written as DNA, the CDR3 is TGTGCCAGCTCACCAACCCCTGACACCATATATTTT.

The genes are TRBV6-6 and TRBJ1-1; the D is unclear. Per the germline V gene, CDR1 is MNHNY and CDR2 is SVGAGI (reference sequence). This CDR3 has 14 residues. V was clipped by 6 bases and J by 1 base, with 12 bases between them. CDR3 DNA sequence: TGTGCCAGCAGCCCCCTAGGGTGGAACACTGAAGCTTTCTTT. This codes for CASSPLGWNTEAFF.